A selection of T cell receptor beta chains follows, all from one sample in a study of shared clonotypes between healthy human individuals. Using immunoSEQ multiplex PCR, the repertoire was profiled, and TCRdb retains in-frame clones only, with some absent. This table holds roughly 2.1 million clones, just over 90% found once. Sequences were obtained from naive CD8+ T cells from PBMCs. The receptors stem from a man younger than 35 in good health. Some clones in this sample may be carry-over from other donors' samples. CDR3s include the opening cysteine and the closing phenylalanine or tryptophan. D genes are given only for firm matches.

cdr3_aa: CASSLDWAGGVFF; d_call: NA; v_call: TRBV11-2
cdr3_aa: CASRPIGLSHHEQYF; d_call: NA; v_call: TRBV23-1
cdr3_aa: CASSPGQGARDEQYF; d_call: TRBD1; v_call: TRBV18
cdr3_aa: CASSTEGRGNTIYF; d_call: NA; v_call: TRBV9
cdr3_aa: CASSVLAGEQFF; d_call: NA; v_call: TRBV9
cdr3_aa: CASSPLQGWGTEAFF; d_call: TRBD1; v_call: TRBV7-2
cdr3_aa: CASTLRAGGRLFF; d_call: TRBD2; v_call: TRBV6-5
cdr3_aa: CASSLSRGQGYEQYF; d_call: TRBD1; v_call: TRBV27
cdr3_aa: CSVAGGDTHTGELFF; d_call: NA; v_call: TRBV29-1
cdr3_aa: CASSLNHFRGTETQYF; d_call: TRBD1; v_call: TRBV28
cdr3_aa: CASSQEPQGLSYEQYF; d_call: NA; v_call: TRBV4-1
cdr3_aa: CASSDGDNQPQHF; d_call: NA; v_call: TRBV25-1
cdr3_aa: CASSHGGGNYGYTF; d_call: NA; v_call: TRBV4-1
cdr3_aa: CASSPRVSYEQYF; d_call: NA; v_call: TRBV27
cdr3_aa: CASSEKGGKDTEAFF; d_call: NA; v_call: TRBV4-2
cdr3_aa: CASSLERGELFF; d_call: NA; v_call: TRBV5-4
cdr3_aa: CASSAASASTDTQYF; d_call: NA; v_call: TRBV9
cdr3_aa: CASTVPDGGIGEQYF; d_call: NA; v_call: TRBV2
cdr3_aa: CASSVSINTEAFF; d_call: NA; v_call: TRBV25-1
cdr3_aa: CASSSHRTTDTQYF; d_call: NA; v_call: TRBV6-6
cdr3_aa: CATSATGGNTEAFF; d_call: TRBD1; v_call: TRBV15
cdr3_aa: CAWSVWSDFLKIQETQYF; d_call: NA; v_call: TRBV30
cdr3_aa: CASRPGLQRGYNEQFF; d_call: TRBD2; v_call: TRBV11-2
cdr3_aa: CASSLEGRRGSYEQYF; d_call: NA; v_call: TRBV7-8
cdr3_aa: CASSPAGRPHYEQYF; d_call: NA; v_call: TRBV5-4
cdr3_aa: CASYPLAENTGELFF; d_call: TRBD2; v_call: TRBV5-1
cdr3_aa: CASSVLPPREGYNEQFF; d_call: TRBD2; v_call: TRBV9
cdr3_aa: CASAPGGDTQYF; d_call: NA; v_call: TRBV19
cdr3_aa: CASSLSFRGLDEQYF; d_call: NA; v_call: TRBV5-1
cdr3_aa: CASSFSGTYNEQFF; d_call: NA; v_call: TRBV27
cdr3_aa: CASSRTGLNQPQHF; d_call: TRBD1; v_call: TRBV5-1
cdr3_aa: CASSQTLNYGYTF; d_call: NA; v_call: TRBV5-1
cdr3_aa: CASSQENAGEQFF; d_call: NA; v_call: TRBV4-3
cdr3_aa: CASSLGAGGYTF; d_call: NA; v_call: TRBV13
cdr3_aa: CASSLSPSNYGYTF; d_call: NA; v_call: TRBV7-9
cdr3_aa: CASGVAGVGAYEQYF; d_call: TRBD2; v_call: TRBV6-5
cdr3_aa: CASSIRGFSQPQHF; d_call: NA; v_call: TRBV27
cdr3_aa: CAISEDETTNKQPQHF; d_call: NA; v_call: TRBV10-3
cdr3_aa: CATSRGRTGELFF; d_call: TRBD1; v_call: TRBV15
cdr3_aa: CASSTDRGSSYEQYF; d_call: TRBD1; v_call: TRBV7-6
cdr3_aa: CASSLGLQETQYF; d_call: NA; v_call: TRBV5-4
cdr3_aa: CASSYSRDRGTDTQYF; d_call: TRBD1; v_call: TRBV6-5
cdr3_aa: CASSSLGTLSPETQYF; d_call: NA; v_call: TRBV6-6
cdr3_aa: CASSHRMNTGELFF; d_call: NA; v_call: TRBV2
cdr3_aa: CASSLSGTATGYDYEQYF; d_call: TRBD1; v_call: TRBV28
cdr3_aa: CASSLAGAYEQYF; d_call: NA; v_call: TRBV7-8
cdr3_aa: CASSVGQGKAYEQYF; d_call: TRBD1; v_call: TRBV9
cdr3_aa: CASSLSLTDTQYF; d_call: NA; v_call: TRBV7-9
cdr3_aa: CASSLDGGSVETQYF; d_call: NA; v_call: TRBV7-3
cdr3_aa: CATSDMGSGTNNEQFF; d_call: TRBD2; v_call: TRBV15
cdr3_aa: CASSFTGTSSYNEQFF; d_call: TRBD2; v_call: TRBV6-5
cdr3_aa: CAIRLGSDREYGYTF; d_call: TRBD1; v_call: TRBV10-3
cdr3_aa: CASSTIAGGELYEQYF; d_call: TRBD2; v_call: TRBV27
cdr3_aa: CAISPPRANSYEQYF; d_call: NA; v_call: TRBV10-3
cdr3_aa: CASSPIVNTEAFF; d_call: NA; v_call: TRBV6-5
cdr3_aa: CAISDFMRPNEQYF; d_call: NA; v_call: TRBV10-3